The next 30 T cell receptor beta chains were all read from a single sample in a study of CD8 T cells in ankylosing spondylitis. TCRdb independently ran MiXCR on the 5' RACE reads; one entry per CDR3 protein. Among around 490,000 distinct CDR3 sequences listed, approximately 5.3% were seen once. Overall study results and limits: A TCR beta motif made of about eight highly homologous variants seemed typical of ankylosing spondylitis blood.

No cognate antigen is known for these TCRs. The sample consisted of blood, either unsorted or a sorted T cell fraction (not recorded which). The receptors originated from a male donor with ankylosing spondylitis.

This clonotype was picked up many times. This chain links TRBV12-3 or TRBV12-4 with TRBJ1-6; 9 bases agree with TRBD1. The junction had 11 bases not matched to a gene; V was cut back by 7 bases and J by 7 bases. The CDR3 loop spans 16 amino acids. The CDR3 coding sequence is TGTGCCAGCAAAGCAAGAACAGGGGGCAAGAATTCACCCCTCCACTTT. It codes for CASKARTGGKNSPLHF.

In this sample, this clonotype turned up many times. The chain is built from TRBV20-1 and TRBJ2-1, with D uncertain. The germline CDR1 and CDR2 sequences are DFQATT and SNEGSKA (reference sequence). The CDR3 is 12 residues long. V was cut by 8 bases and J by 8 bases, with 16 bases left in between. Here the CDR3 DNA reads TGCAGTACATTCATAAGTGGGGATGAGCAGTTCTTC. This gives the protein CSTFISGDEQFF.

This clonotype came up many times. The DNA of the CDR3 is TGTGCCAGTAGTATACCGGCCTCCACCGGGGAGCTGTTTTTT. Translation: CASSIPASTGELFF. This chain links TRBV19 with TRBJ2-2; D remains unclear. Deletions cut 2 bases from V and 4 bases from J, with 8 bases between. This CDR3 contains 14 residues. The germline V gene encodes CDR1 LNHDA and CDR2 SQIVND (reference sequence).

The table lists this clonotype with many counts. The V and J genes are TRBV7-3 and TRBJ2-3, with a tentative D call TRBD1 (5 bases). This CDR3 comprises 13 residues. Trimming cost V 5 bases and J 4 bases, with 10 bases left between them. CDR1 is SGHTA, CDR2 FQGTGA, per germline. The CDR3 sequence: CASSVGASDTQYF. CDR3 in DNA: TGTGCCAGCAGCGTAGGGGCATCAGATACGCAGTATTTT. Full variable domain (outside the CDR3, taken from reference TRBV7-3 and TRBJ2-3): GAGVSQTPSNKVTEKGKYVELRCDPISGHTALYWYRQSLGQGPEFLIYFQGTGAADDSGLPNDRFFAVRPEGSVSTLKIQRTERGDSAVYLCASSVGASDTQYFGPGTRLTVL.

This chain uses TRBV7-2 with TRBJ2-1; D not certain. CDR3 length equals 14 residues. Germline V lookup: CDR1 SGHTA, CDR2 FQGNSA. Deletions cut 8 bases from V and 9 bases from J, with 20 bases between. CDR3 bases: TGTGCCAGCTCCCCAGGTTGGTCCTCGGGTGAGCAGTTCTTC. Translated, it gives CASSPGWSSGEQFF. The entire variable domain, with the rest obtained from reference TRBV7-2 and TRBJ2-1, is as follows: GAGVSQSPSNKVTEKGKDVELRCDPISGHTALYWYRQSLGQGLEFLIYFQGNSAPDKSGLPSDRFSAERTGGSVSTLTIQRTQQEDSAVYLCASSPGWSSGEQFFGPGTRLTVL.

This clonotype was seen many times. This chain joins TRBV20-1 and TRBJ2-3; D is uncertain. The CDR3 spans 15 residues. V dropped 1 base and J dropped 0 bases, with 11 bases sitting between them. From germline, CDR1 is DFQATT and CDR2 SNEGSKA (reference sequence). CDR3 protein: CSARAVDASTDTQYF. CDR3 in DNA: TGCAGTGCTAGAGCGGTAGATGCTAGCACAGATACGCAGTATTTT.

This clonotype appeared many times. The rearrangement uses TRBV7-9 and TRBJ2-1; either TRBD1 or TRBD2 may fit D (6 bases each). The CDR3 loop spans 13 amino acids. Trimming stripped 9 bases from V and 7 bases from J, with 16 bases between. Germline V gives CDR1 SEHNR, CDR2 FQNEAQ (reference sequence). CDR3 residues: CARDGGLGNEQFF. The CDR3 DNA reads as TGTGCCAGGGACGGGGGCCTGGGGAATGAGCAGTTCTTC.

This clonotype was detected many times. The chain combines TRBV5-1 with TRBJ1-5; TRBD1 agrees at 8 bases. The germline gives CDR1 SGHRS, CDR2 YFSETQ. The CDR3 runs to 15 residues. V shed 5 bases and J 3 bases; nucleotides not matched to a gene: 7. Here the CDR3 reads CASRRTGGNNQPQHF. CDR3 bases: TGCGCCAGCAGGCGCACAGGGGGTAACAATCAGCCCCAGCATTTT.

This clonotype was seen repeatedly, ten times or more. The CDR3 loop reads CASRPDGMGLGYTF. In nucleotides, the CDR3 is TGTGCCAGCAGACCGGACGGAATGGGGCTTGGCTACACCTTC. This rearrangement joins TRBV6-1 to TRBJ1-2; TRBD1 is a possible D gene (5 bases). Trimming shortened V by 6 bases and J by 7 bases, and 18 bases separated the two germline ends. CDR3 size: 14 residues. Looked up from germline, CDR1 is MNHNS and CDR2 is SASEGT.

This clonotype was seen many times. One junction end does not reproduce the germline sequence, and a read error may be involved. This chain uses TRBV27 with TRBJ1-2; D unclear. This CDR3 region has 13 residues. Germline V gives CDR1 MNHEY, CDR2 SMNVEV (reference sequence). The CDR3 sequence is CATARQPNYGYTF. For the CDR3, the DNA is TGCGCTACGGCGAGGCAACCTAACTATGGCTACACCTTC.

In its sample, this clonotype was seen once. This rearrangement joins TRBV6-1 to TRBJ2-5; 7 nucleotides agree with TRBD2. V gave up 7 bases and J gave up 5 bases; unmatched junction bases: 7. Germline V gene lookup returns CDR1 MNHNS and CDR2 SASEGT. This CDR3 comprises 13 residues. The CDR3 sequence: CASMVDGGETQYF. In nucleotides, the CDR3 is TGTGCCAGCATGGTCGACGGGGGGGAGACCCAGTACTTC.

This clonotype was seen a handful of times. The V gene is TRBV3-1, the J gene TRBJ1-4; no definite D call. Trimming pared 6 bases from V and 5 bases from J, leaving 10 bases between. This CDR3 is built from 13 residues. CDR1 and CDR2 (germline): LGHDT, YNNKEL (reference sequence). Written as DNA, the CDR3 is TGTGCCAGCAGTGAGGTGACAAATGAAAAACTGTTTTTT. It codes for CASSEVTNEKLFF. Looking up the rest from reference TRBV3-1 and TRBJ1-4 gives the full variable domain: DTAVSQTPKYLVTQMGNDKSIKCEQNLGHDTMYWYKQDSKKFLKIMFSYNNKELIINETVPNRFSPKSPDKAHLNLHINSLELGDSAVYFCASSEVTNEKLFFGSGTQLSVL.

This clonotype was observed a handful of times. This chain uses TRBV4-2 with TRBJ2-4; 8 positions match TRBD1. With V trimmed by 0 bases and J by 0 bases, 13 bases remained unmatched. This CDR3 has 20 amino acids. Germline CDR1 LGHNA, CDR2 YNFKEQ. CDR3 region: CASSQDAGRGQRLAKNIQYF. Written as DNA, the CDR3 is TGTGCCAGCAGCCAAGATGCCGGCAGGGGGCAGAGACTAGCCAAAAACATTCAGTACTTC.

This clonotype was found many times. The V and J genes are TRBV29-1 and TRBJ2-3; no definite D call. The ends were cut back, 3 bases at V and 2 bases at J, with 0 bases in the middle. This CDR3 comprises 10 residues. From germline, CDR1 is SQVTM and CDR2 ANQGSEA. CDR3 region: CSVDTDTQYF. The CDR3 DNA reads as TGCAGCGTTGACACAGATACGCAGTATTTT.

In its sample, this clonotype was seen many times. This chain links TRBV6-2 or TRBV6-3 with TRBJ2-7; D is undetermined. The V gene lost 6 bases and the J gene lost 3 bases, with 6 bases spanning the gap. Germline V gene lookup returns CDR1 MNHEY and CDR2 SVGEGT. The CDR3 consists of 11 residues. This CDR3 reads CASSLHYEQYF. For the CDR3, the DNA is TGTGCCAGCAGCCTTCACTACGAGCAGTACTTC.

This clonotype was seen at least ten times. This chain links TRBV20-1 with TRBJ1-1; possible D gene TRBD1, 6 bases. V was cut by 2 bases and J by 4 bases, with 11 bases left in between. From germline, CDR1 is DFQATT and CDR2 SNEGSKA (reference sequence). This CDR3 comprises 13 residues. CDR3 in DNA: TGCAGTGCTAGATCCCAGGGGCGCACTGAAGCTTTCTTT. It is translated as CSARSQGRTEAFF.

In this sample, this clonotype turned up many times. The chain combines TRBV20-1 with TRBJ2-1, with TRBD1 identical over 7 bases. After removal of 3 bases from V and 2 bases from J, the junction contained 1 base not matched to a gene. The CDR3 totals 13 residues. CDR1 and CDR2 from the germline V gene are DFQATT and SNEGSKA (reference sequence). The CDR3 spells CSASTGAYNEQFF. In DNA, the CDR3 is TGCAGTGCTAGCACAGGGGCCTACAATGAGCAGTTCTTC.

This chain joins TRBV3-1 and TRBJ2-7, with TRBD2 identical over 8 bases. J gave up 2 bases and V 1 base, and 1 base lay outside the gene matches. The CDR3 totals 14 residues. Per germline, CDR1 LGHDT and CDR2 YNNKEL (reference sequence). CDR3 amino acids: CASSQGTSTYEQYF. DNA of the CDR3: TGTGCCAGCAGCCAAGGGACTAGCACCTACGAGCAGTACTTC.

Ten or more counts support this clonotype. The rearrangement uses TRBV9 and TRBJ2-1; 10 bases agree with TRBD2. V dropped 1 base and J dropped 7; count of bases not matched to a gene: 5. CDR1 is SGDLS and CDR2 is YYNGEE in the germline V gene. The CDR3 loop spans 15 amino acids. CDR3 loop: CASSVQRGGRNEQFF. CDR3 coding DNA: TGTGCCAGCAGCGTACAGCGGGGGGGCCGTAATGAGCAGTTCTTC.

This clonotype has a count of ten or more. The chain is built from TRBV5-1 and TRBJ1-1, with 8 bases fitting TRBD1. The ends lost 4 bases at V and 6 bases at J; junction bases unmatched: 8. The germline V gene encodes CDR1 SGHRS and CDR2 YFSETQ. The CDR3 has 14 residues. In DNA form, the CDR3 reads TGCGCCAGCAGCGTGGACAGGGCGTTGCCTGAAGCTTTCTTT. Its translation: CASSVDRALPEAFF.

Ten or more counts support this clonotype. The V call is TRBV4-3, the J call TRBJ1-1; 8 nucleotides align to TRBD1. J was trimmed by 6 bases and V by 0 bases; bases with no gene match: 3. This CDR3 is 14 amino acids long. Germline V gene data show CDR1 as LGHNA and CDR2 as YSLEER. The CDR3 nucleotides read TGCGCCAGCAGCCAAGATCTACAGGGGGCTGAAGCTTTCTTT. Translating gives CASSQDLQGAEAFF.

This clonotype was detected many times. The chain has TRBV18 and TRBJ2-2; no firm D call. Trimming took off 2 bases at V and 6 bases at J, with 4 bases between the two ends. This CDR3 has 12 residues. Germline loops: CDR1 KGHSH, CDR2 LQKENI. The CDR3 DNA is TGTGCCAGCTCACCAAGAGCCGGGGAGCTGTTTTTT. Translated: CASSPRAGELFF.

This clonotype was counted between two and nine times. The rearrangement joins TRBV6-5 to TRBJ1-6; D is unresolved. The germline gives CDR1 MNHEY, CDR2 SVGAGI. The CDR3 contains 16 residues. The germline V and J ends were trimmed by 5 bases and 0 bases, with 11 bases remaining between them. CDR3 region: CASSNRRSSYNSPLHF. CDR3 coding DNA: TGTGCCAGCAGTAACCGACGGAGCTCCTATAATTCACCCCTCCACTTT.

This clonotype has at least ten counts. CDR3 in amino acids: CASSPFGGDYGYTF. For the CDR3, the DNA is TGTGCCAGCAGCCCATTCGGGGGGGACTATGGCTACACCTTC. This chain links TRBV9 with TRBJ1-2; weak D call: TRBD1 (5 bases). Trimming took 4 bases from V and 3 from J, leaving 13 bases between them. CDR3 length equals 14 residues. CDR1 and CDR2 from the germline V gene are SGDLS and YYNGEE.

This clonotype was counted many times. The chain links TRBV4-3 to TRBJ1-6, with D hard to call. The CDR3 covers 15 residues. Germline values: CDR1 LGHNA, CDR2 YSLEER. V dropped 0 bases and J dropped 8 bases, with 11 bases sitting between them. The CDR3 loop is CASSQEVHGYSPLHF. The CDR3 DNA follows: TGCGCCAGCAGCCAAGAAGTGCACGGGTATTCACCCCTCCACTTT.

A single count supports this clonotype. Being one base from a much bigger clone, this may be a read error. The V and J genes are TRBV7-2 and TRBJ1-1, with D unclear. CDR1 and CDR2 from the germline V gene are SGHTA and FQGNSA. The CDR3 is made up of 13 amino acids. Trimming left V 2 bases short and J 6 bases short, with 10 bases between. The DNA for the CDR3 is TGTGCCAGCAGCTTAAGTTCCTACGCTGAAGCTTTCTTT. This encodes CASSLSSYAEAFF. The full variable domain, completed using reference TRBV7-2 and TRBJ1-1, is GAGVSQSPSNKVTEKGKDVELRCDPISGHTALYWYRQSLGQGLEFLIYFQGNSAPDKSGLPSDRFSAERTGGSVSTLTIQRTQQEDSAVYLCASSLSSYAEAFFGQGTRLTVV.

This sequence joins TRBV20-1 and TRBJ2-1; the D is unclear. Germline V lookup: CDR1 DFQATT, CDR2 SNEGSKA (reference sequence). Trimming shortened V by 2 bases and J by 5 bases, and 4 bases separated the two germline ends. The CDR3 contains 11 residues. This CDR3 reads CSARRNNEQFF. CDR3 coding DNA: TGCAGTGCTAGAAGGAACAATGAGCAGTTCTTC.

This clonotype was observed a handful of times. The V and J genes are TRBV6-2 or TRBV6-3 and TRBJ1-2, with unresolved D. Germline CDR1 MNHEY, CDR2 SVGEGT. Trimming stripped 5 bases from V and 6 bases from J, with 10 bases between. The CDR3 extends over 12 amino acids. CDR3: CASSRRLHGYTF. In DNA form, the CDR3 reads TGTGCCAGCAGTAGACGGCTTCATGGCTACACCTTC.

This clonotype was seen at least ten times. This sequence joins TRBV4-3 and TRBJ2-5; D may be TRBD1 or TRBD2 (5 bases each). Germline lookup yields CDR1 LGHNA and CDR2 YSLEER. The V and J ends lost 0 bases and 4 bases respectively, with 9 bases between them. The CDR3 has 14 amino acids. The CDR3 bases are TGCGCCAGCAGCCAAGAATCAGGGAGAGAGACCCAGTACTTC. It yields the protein CASSQESGRETQYF.

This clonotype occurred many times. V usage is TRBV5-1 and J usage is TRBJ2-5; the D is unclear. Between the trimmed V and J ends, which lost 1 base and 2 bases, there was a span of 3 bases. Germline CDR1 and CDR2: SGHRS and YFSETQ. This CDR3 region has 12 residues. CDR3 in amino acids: CASSLQQETQYF. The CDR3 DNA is TGCGCCAGCAGCTTGCAACAAGAGACCCAGTACTTC.